The sample holds a few counts of the clone carrying this TCR beta chain. Its antigen is currently unknown. TCRdb ran MiXCR on the RT-PCR reads and lists one entry per CDR3 protein. The sample lists about 700,000 distinct CDR3 sequences, less than 20% seen once, with 11% in the top ten. This entry belongs to a study of response to subunit inactivated influenza vaccine. There are 14 residues in the CDR3. Germline loops: CDR1 MDHEN, CDR2 SYDVKM. V dropped 5 bases and J dropped 6; count of bases not matched to a gene: 8. Overall study results and limits: Authors suggested few new T cells are recruited by each seasonal influenza vaccination.

J is TRBJ2-7 and V is TRBV28, with 9 bases aligning to TRBD2. The sequencing used PBMCs from blood, collected roughly 12 days after vaccination. This sequence was found in a man aged 50 or older who received an inactivated influenza vaccine. CDR3 in DNA: TGTGCCAGCAGTCCGGCGGGGGGGTTGATCGAGCAGTACTTC. This encodes CASSPAGGLIEQYF. The variable domain in full, completed from reference TRBV28 and TRBJ2-7, reads DVKVTQSSRYLVKRTGEKVFLECVQDMDHENMFWYRQDPGLGLRLIYFSYDVKMKEKGDIPEGYSVSREKKERFSLILESASTNQTSMYLCASSPAGGLIEQYFGPGTRLTVT.